These 16 T cell receptor beta chains share one sample of origin, sequenced in a study of blood T cell repertoires in COVID-19. Assay: immunoSEQ multiplex PCR; the TCRdb copy retains only in-frame clones and omits some. The table has about 120,000 clones, approximately 80% seen once. Sample: peripheral blood. The receptors were gathered from a woman between 70 and 85 years old with acute or convalescent COVID-19.

The CDR3 sequence is CASSARQGPNTEAFF. Written as DNA, the CDR3 is TGTGCCAGCTCAGCCCGACAGGGACCGAACACTGAAGCTTTCTTT. The rearrangement uses TRBV18 and TRBJ1-1, with 7 bases matching TRBD1. The CDR3 length is 15 residues. Germline CDR1 is KGHSH and CDR2 is LQKENI. Trimming took 5 bases from V and 1 from J; bases not matched to a gene: 7. The full variable domain, with the rest looked up from reference TRBV18 and TRBJ1-1, is NAGVMQNPRHLVRRRGQEARLRCSPMKGHSHVYWYRQLPEEGLKFMVYLQKENIIDESGMPKERFSAEFPKEGPSILRIQQVVRGDSAAYFCASSARQGPNTEAFFGQGTRLTVV.

The chain carries TRBV3-1 (or the pseudogene TRBV3-2) and TRBJ1-1; no firm D call. The V gene's germline CDR1 is LGHDT and CDR2 YNNKEL (reference sequence). The CDR3 extends over 14 amino acids. The germline V and J ends were trimmed by 6 bases and 0 bases, with 11 bases remaining between them. The DNA of the CDR3 is TGTGCCAGCAGACCCGCGGGCATGAACACTGAAGCTTTCTTT. Translating gives CASRPAGMNTEAFF.

The V gene is TRBV3-1 (or the pseudogene TRBV3-2), the J gene TRBJ1-2; D might be TRBD1 (5 bases). This CDR3 is 14 amino acids long. V was shortened by 1 base and J by 7 bases, with 13 bases between the two germline ends. Germline values: CDR1 LGHDT, CDR2 YNNKEL (reference sequence). The CDR3 loop reads CASSQAHQGRGYTF. The CDR3 DNA reads TGTGCCAGCAGCCAAGCCCACCAGGGTCGTGGCTACACCTTC.

The V gene is TRBV7-8, the J gene TRBJ2-5; 7 bases line up with TRBD1. The ends lost 5 bases at V and 7 bases at J; junction bases unmatched: 16. This CDR3 has 16 amino acids. Germline lookup yields CDR1 SGHVS and CDR2 FQNEAQ. The CDR3 sequence is CASSHQPYTGAGTQYF. In DNA, the CDR3 is TGTGCCAGCAGCCATCAGCCCTATACAGGGGCCGGGACCCAGTACTTC.

V and J are TRBV7-8 and TRBJ2-7; D is perhaps TRBD2 (6 bases). V lost 0 bases and J 1 base, leaving 7 bases between the germline ends. The CDR3 covers 14 residues. Germline V gene lookup returns CDR1 SGHVS and CDR2 FQNEAQ. CDR3 protein: CASSLAEGSYEQYV. The CDR3 DNA sequence: TGTGCCAGCAGCTTAGCGGAGGGATCCTACGAGCAGTACGTC.

This chain joins TRBV7-2 and TRBJ2-1, with D possibly TRBD1 on 5 matching bases. The CDR3 spans 16 residues. Germline V gene data show CDR1 as SGHTA and CDR2 as FQGNSA. V shed 1 base and J shed 2 bases, with 12 bases lying between them. CDR3 region: CASSLVAGRTYNEQFF. CDR3 coding DNA: TGTGCCAGCAGCTTAGTGGCAGGGCGAACCTACAATGAGCAGTTCTTC.

This chain connects TRBV4-2 to TRBJ2-3, with TRBD2 identical over 8 bases. The CDR3 sequence is 15 residues long. V shed 1 base and J 2 bases; nucleotides not matched to a gene: 2. Germline V gives CDR1 LGHNA, CDR2 YNFKEQ. The CDR3 reads CASSQVLAATDTQYF. In DNA form, the CDR3 reads TGTGCCAGCAGCCAAGTACTAGCGGCCACAGATACGCAGTATTTT.

The chain is built from TRBV9 and TRBJ2-3; 7 positions match TRBD1. CDR3 length: 17 residues. CDR1 and CDR2 (germline): SGDLS, YYNGEE. V was clipped by 0 bases and J by 0 bases; unmatched bases: 7. DNA for the CDR3: TGTGCCAGCAGCGTAGAGGGGGCAGGGGTTAGCACAGATACGCAGTATTTT. It encodes CASSVEGAGVSTDTQYF.

The V gene is TRBV7-2, the J gene TRBJ2-1, with 10 bases that match TRBD2. With V trimmed by 7 bases and J by 7 bases, 19 bases remained unmatched. This CDR3 comprises 18 residues. Looked up from germline, CDR1 is SGHTA and CDR2 is FQGNSA. The CDR3 region is CASTSLRTTSGVGNEQFF. The DNA for the CDR3 is TGTGCCAGCACCTCTCTTAGGACTACTAGCGGGGTGGGGAATGAGCAGTTCTTC.

V and J are TRBV30 and TRBJ2-7; the D is unclear. Per the germline V gene, CDR1 is GTSNPN and CDR2 is SVGIG (reference sequence). The CDR3 spans 11 residues. The V end lost 1 base, the J end lost 4 bases, and 5 bases lay between the germline ends. CDR3 protein: CAWSAVYEQYF. The CDR3 DNA is TGTGCCTGGAGTGCCGTGTACGAGCAGTACTTC.

This clone came up a few times. This sequence joins TRBV4-2 and TRBJ1-5; TRBD1 aligns across 10 bases. The CDR3 runs to 16 residues. Germline assignment: CDR1 LGHNA and CDR2 YNFKEQ. The V segment lost 3 bases and the J segment 6 bases; nucleotides outside the gene matches: 8. The CDR3 region is CASSQLDRGRGQPQHF. CDR3 nucleotides: TGTGCCAGCAGCCAGCTAGACAGGGGGCGGGGTCAGCCCCAGCATTTT.

CDR3 nucleotides: TGTGCCAGCACCCTCCAACGGGACAATCGATTCTTC. This encodes CASTLQRDNRFF. The chain joins TRBV2 to TRBJ2-1, with a possible D match to TRBD1 (6 bases). Between the trimmed V and J ends, which lost 7 bases and 16 bases, there was a span of 20 bases. This CDR3 is 12 amino acids long. The germline V gene encodes CDR1 SNHLY and CDR2 FYNNEI.

V and J are TRBV4-2 and TRBJ2-4; 13 bases align to TRBD2. This CDR3 is 17 amino acids long. The germline CDR1 and CDR2 sequences are LGHNA and YNFKEQ. J lost 5 bases, V lost 2 bases, and 6 bases had no gene match. CDR3: CASSQSWTSGGQNIQYF. The CDR3 DNA reads as TGTGCCAGCAGCCAATCATGGACTAGCGGGGGACAAAACATTCAGTACTTC.

The sample holds a few counts of this clone. The chain has TRBV5-6 and TRBJ1-6; 8 nucleotides line up with TRBD1. The V gene end was trimmed by 3 bases and the J gene end by 11 bases; junction bases not matched to a gene: 4. This CDR3 comprises 13 residues. CDR1 SGHDT and CDR2 YYEEEE come from the germline V gene. This CDR3 reads CASSWGDRPPLHF. The CDR3 DNA is TGTGCCAGCAGCTGGGGGGACAGGCCACCCCTCCACTTT.

The chain combines TRBV2 with TRBJ2-5; TRBD2 matches at 12 bases. V shed 6 bases and J 4 bases; nucleotides not matched to a gene: 6. Germline V gene sequence: CDR1 SNHLY, CDR2 FYNNEI. The CDR3 contains 15 residues. This CDR3 reads CASRNPGLAGETQYF. In DNA, the CDR3 is TGTGCCAGCAGAAATCCGGGACTAGCGGGAGAGACCCAGTACTTC.

The V call is TRBV6-5, the J call TRBJ2-5; 12 bases fit TRBD2. The junction had 4 bases not matched to a gene; V was cut back by 6 bases and J by 5 bases. CDR3 length: 14 amino acids. The germline V gene encodes CDR1 MNHEY and CDR2 SVGAGI. CDR3 residues: CASRLAGGRETQYF. CDR3 bases: TGTGCCAGCAGACTAGCGGGGGGCAGGGAGACCCAGTACTTC.